This T cell receptor beta chain was sequenced for a study of T cells after yellow fever vaccination. V trimming: 4 bases; J trimming: 5 bases; junction bases outside the gene matches: 4. Germline V CDR1 and CDR2: MGHRA, YSYEKL. The CDR3 has 14 amino acids. Study-wide findings and caveats: Post-booster samples contained most primary-vaccination clones (around 95% CD4, 88% CD8).

The table lists this clonotype with many counts. Its antigen is unknown. A single record per CDR3 protein comes from TCRdb applying MiXCR to the 5' RACE reads. This table has some 160,000 distinct CDR3 sequences, less than 9% appearing once. The clonotype originates from a man between 18 and 29 years old who received the YFV17D yellow fever vaccine. Material: CD4+ T cells sorted from PBMCs, obtained around 5 days after the first yellow fever vaccination. This rearrangement joins TRBV4-1 to TRBJ2-3; TRBD2 aligns across 9 bases. CDR3 bases: TGCGCCAGCAGCCTGCGGGGGGGCCAAGATACGCAGTATTTT. Translating gives CASSLRGGQDTQYF.